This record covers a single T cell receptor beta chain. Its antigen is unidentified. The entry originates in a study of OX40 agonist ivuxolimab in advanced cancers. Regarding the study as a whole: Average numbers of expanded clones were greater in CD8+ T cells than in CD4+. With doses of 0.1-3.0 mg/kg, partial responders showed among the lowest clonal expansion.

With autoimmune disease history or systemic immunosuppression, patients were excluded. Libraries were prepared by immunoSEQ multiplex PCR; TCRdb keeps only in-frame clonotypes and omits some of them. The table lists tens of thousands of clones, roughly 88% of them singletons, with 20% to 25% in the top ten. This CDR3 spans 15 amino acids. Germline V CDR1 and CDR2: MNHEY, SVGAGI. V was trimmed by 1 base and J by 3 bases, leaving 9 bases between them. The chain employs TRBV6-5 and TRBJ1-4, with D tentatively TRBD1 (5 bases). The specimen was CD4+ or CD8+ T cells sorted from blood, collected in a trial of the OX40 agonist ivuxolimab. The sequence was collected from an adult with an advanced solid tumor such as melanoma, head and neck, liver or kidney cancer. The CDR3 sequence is CASSYFGGANEKLFF. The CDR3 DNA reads TGTGCCAGCAGTTACTTTGGGGGGGCTAATGAAAAACTGTTTTTT.